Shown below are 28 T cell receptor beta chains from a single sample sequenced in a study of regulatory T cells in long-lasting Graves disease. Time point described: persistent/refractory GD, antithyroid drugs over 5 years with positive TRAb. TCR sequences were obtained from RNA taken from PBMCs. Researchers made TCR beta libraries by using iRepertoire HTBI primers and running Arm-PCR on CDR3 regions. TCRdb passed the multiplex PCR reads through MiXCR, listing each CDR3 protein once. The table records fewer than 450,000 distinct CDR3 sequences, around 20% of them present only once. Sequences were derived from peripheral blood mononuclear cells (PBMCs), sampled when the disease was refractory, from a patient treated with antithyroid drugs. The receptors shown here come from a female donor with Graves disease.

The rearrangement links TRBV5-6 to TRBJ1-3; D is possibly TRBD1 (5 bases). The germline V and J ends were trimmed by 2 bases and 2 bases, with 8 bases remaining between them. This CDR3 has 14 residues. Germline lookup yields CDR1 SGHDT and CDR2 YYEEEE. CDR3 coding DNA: TGTGCCAGCAGCTTATCAGGGCCTGGAAACACCATATATTTT. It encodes CASSLSGPGNTIYF. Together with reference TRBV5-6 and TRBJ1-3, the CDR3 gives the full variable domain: DAGVTQSPTHLIKTRGQQVTLRCSPKSGHDTVSWYQQALGQGPQFIFQYYEEEERQRGNFPDRFSGHQFPNYSSELNVNALLLGDSALYLCASSLSGPGNTIYFGEGSWLTVV.

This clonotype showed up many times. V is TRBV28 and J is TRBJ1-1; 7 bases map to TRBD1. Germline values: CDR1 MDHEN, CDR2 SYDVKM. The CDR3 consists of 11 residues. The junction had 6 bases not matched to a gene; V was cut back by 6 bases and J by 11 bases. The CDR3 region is CASRTGTAAFF. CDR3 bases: TGTGCCAGCAGGACAGGGACGGCTGCTTTCTTT.

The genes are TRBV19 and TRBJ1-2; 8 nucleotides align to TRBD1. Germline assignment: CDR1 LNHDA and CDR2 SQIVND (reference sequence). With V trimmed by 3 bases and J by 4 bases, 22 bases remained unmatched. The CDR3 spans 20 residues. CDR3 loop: CASSMVLGDRGAPLVYGYTF. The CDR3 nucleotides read TGTGCCAGTAGTATGGTTCTAGGCGACAGGGGAGCGCCCTTGGTCTATGGCTACACCTTC.

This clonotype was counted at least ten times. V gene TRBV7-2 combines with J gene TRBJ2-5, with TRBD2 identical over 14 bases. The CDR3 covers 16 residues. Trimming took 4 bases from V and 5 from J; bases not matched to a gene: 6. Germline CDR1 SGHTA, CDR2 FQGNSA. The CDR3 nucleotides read TGTGCCAGCAGCTCAAAGGGACTAGCGGGAGTTGAGACCCAGTACTTC. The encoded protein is CASSSKGLAGVETQYF. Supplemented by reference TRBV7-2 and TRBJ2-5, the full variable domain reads GAGVSQSPSNKVTEKGKDVELRCDPISGHTALYWYRQSLGQGLEFLIYFQGNSAPDKSGLPSDRFSAERTGGSVSTLTIQRTQQEDSAVYLCASSSKGLAGVETQYFGPGTRLLVL.

As DNA, the CDR3 is TGCAGCGTTGAAGATTTTCACGGGGAGACCCAGTACTTC. It encodes CSVEDFHGETQYF. The V and J genes are TRBV29-1 and TRBJ2-5; no clear D. The germline V gene encodes CDR1 SQVTM and CDR2 ANQGSEA. This CDR3 spans 13 amino acids. V gave up 0 bases and J gave up 5 bases, with 10 bases separating them. The full variable domain, rest sourced from reference TRBV29-1 and TRBJ2-5, is SAVISQKPSRDICQRGTSLTIQCQVDSQVTMMFWYRQQPGQSLTLIATANQGSEATYESGFVIDKFPISRPNLTFSTLTVSNMSPEDSSIYLCSVEDFHGETQYFGPGTRLLVL.

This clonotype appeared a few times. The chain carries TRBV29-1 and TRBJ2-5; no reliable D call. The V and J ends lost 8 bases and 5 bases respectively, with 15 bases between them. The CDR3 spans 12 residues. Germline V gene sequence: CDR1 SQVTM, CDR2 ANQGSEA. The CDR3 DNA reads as TGCAGCTCCTTGGCCCGCGGCGAGACCCAGTACTTC. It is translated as CSSLARGETQYF. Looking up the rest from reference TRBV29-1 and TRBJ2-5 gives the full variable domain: SAVISQKPSRDICQRGTSLTIQCQVDSQVTMMFWYRQQPGQSLTLIATANQGSEATYESGFVIDKFPISRPNLTFSTLTVSNMSPEDSSIYLCSSLARGETQYFGPGTRLLVL.

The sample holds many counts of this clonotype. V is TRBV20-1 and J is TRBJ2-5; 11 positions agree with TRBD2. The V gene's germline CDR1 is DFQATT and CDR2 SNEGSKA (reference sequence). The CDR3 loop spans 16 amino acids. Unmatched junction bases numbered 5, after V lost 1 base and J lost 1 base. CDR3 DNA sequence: TGCAGTGCTAGAGGGGTACTAGCGGGGGTCCAAGAGACCCAGTACTTC. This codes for CSARGVLAGVQETQYF.

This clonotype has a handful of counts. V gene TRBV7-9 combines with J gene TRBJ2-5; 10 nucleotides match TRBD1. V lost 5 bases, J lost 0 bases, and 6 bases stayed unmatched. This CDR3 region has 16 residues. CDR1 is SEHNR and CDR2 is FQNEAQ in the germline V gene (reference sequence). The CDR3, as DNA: TGTGCCAGCAGCCCTCGGGGGACAGGGGACCAAGAGACCCAGTACTTC. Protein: CASSPRGTGDQETQYF.

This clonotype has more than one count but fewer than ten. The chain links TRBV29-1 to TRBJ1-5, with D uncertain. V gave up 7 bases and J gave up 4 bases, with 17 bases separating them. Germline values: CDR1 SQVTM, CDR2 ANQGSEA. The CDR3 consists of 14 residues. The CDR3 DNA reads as TGCAGCGCCCGCCGACTCCCCGGGAATCAGCCCCAGCATTTT. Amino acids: CSARRLPGNQPQHF.

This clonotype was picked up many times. CDR3 region: CASSVRDRGNYYEQYF. CDR3 in DNA: TGTGCCAGCAGTGTAAGGGACAGGGGGAACTACTACGAGCAGTACTTC. J is TRBJ2-7 and V is TRBV12-3 or TRBV12-4, with 11 bases matching TRBD1. The CDR3 consists of 16 residues. Trimming at V came to 5 bases and at J to 3 bases, leaving 9 bases not matched to a gene.

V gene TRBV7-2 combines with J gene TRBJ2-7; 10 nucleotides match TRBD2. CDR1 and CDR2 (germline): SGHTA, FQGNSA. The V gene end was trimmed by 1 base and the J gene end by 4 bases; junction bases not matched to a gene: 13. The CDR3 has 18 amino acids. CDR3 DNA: TGTGCCAGCAGCTTAGTCCTAGCTAGCGGGAGTGTTGGATACGAGCAGTACTTC. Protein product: CASSLVLASGSVGYEQYF.

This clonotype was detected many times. The CDR3 region has the DNA TGCAGTGCGGCCTCGGGGGGCAATCAGCCCCAGCATTTT. It encodes CSAASGGNQPQHF. This chain uses TRBV20-1 with TRBJ1-5; possible D gene TRBD1, 5 bases. Germline V CDR1 and CDR2: DFQATT, SNEGSKA (reference sequence). V was clipped by 6 bases and J by 2 bases, with 11 bases between them. The CDR3 loop spans 13 amino acids.

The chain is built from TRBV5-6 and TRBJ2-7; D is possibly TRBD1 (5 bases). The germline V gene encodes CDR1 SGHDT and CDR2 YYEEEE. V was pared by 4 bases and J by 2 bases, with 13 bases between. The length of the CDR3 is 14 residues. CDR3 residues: CASSRWGSTYEQYF. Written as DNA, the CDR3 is TGTGCCAGCAGCCGCTGGGGCAGTACCTACGAGCAGTACTTC. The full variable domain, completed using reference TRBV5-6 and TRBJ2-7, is DAGVTQSPTHLIKTRGQQVTLRCSPKSGHDTVSWYQQALGQGPQFIFQYYEEEERQRGNFPDRFSGHQFPNYSSELNVNALLLGDSALYLCASSRWGSTYEQYFGPGTRLTVT.

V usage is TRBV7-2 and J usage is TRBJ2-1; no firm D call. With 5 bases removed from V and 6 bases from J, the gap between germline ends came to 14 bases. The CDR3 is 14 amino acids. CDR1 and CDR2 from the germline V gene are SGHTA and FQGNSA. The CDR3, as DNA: TGTGCCAGCAGCGACCGTCGGATGGGCAATGAGCAGTTCTTC. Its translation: CASSDRRMGNEQFF.

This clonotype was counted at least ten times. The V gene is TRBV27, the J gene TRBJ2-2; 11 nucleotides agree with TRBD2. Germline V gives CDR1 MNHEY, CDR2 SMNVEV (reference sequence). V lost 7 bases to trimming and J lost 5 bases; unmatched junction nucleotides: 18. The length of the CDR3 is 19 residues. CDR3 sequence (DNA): TGTGCCAGCACCCTGGACAGGGTAGCGGGAGGGCCGGGAACCGGGGAGCTGTTTTTT. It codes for CASTLDRVAGGPGTGELFF.

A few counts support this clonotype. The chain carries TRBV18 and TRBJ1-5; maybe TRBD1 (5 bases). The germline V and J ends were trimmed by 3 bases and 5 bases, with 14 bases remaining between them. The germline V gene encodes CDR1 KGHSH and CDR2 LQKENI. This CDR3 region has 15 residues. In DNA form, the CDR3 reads TGTGCCAGCTCACCTCAGGCAGGGAAGGATCAGCCCCAGCATTTT. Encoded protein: CASSPQAGKDQPQHF.

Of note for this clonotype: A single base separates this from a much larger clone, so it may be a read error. Here the CDR3 DNA reads TGTGCCAGCAGCTTAGGATTTGCGACCTCCTACGAGCAGTACTTC. It encodes CASSLGFATSYEQYF. This sequence joins TRBV7-8 and TRBJ2-7, with D uncertain. V was shortened by 1 base and J by 0 bases, with 10 bases between the two germline ends. The CDR3 consists of 15 residues. Per germline, CDR1 SGHVS and CDR2 FQNEAQ.

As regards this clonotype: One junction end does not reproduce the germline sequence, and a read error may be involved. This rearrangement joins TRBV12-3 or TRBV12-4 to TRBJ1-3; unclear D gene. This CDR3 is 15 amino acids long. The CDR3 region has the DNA TGTGCCGGCAGTTTCGGACGGGCCTCTGGAAACACCATATATTTT. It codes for CAGSFGRASGNTIYF.

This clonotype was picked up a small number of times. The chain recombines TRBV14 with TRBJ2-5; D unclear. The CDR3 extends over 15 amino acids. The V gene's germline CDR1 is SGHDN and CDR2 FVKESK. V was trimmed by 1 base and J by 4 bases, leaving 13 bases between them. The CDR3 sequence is CASSQVGQVGETQYF. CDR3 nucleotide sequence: TGTGCCAGCAGCCAAGTCGGCCAGGTCGGAGAGACCCAGTACTTC.

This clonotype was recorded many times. The CDR3 region is CSVEEVMNTEAFF. CDR3 DNA: TGCAGCGTTGAAGAGGTCATGAACACTGAAGCTTTCTTT. The chain employs TRBV29-1 and TRBJ1-1; D gene uncertain. The V gene's germline CDR1 is SQVTM and CDR2 ANQGSEA. Trimming pared 0 bases from V and 0 bases from J, leaving 5 bases between. The CDR3 sequence is 13 residues long.

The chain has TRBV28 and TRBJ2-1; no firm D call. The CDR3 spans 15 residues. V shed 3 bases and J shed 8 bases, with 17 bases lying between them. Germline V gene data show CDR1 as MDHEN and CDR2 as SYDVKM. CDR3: CASSFALTHQDEQFF. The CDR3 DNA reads TGTGCCAGCAGTTTTGCGTTGACTCACCAGGATGAGCAGTTCTTC.

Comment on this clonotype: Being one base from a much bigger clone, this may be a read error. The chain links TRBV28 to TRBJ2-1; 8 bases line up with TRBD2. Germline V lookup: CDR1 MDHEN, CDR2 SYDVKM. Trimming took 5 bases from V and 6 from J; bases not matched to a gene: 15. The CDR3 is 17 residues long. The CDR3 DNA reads TGTGCCAGCAGTCGCCCCAACCCAGCGGGAGTCTTCAATGAGCAGTTCTTC. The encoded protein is CASSRPNPAGVFNEQFF.

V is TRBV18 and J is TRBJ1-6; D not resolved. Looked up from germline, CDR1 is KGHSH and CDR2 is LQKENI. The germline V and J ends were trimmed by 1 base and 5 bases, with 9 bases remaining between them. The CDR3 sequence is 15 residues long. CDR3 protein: CASSPLKNDNSPLHF. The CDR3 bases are TGTGCCAGCTCACCACTCAAAAACGATAATTCACCCCTCCACTTT. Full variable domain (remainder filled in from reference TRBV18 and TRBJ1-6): NAGVMQNPRHLVRRRGQEARLRCSPMKGHSHVYWYRQLPEEGLKFMVYLQKENIIDESGMPKERFSAEFPKEGPSILRIQQVVRGDSAAYFCASSPLKNDNSPLHFGNGTRLTVT.

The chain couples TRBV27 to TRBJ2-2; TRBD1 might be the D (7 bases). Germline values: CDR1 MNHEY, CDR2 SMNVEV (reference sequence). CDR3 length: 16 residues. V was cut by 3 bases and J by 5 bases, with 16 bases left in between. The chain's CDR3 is CASSLGRGARTGELFF. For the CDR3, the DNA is TGTGCCAGCAGTTTGGGCAGGGGGGCTCGGACCGGGGAGCTGTTTTTT.

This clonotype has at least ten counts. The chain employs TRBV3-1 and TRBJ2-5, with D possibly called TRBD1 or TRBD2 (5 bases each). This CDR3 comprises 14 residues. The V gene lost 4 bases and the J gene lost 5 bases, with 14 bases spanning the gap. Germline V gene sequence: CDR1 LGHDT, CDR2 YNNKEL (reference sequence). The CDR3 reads CASSRDGPFETQYF. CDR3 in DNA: TGTGCCAGCAGCCGGGACGGGCCCTTCGAGACCCAGTACTTC.

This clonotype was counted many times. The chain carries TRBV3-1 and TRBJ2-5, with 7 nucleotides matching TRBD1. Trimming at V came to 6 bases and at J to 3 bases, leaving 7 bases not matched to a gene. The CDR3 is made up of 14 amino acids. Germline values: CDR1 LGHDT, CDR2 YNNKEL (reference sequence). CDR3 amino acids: CASRSQGDKETQYF. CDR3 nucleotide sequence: TGTGCCAGCAGGTCCCAGGGGGACAAAGAGACCCAGTACTTC.

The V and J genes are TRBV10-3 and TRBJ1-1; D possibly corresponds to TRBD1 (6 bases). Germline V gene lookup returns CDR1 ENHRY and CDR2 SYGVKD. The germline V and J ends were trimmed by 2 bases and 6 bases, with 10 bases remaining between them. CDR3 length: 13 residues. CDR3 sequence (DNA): TGTGCCATCAGTGAGGGGGGGCACTCTGAAGCTTTCTTT. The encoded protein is CAISEGGHSEAFF.

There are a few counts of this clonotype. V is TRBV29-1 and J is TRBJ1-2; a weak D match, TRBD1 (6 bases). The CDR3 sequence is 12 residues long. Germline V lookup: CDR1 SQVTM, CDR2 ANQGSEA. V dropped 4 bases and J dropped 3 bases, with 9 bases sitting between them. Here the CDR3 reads CSVAGTHYGYTF. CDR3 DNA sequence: TGCAGCGTTGCCGGGACACACTATGGCTACACCTTC.